This TCR beta chain was obtained from a study of T cells after yellow fever vaccination. CDR1 and CDR2 (germline): LGHDT, YNNKEL (reference sequence). This CDR3 comprises 15 residues. With 5 bases clipped from V and 2 bases from J, the junction kept 8 bases outside the gene matches. This clonotype turned up a few times. TCR cDNA was made by 5'RACE template switching, adding a universal primer site and UMIs. TCRdb re-called the 5' RACE reads with MiXCR, one entry per CDR3 protein. The sample gives hundreds of thousands of distinct CDR3 sequences, 8.7% of which show up once; about 20% is in the top ten.

The chain is built from TRBV3-1 and TRBJ2-5; 7 nucleotides agree with TRBD1. The receptor comes from a man younger than 35 who received the YFV17D yellow fever vaccine. This specimen was PBMCs, taken on the day of the first yellow fever vaccination. Here the CDR3 reads CASSDRQGVQETQYF. CDR3 DNA sequence: TGTGCCAGCAGCGATAGACAGGGAGTACAAGAGACCCAGTACTTC.